This T cell receptor beta chain was sequenced for a study of a mutant IDH1 vaccine in newly diagnosed glioma. Looking at the study overall: The sex distribution of treated patients was about 62% male and around 40% female, with a mean age of approximately 40 years.

This sample's time point: week 35, safety follow-up. Each dose delivered 300 ug of mutant IDH1 20-mer peptide subcutaneously with imiquimod. Patients underwent eight vaccinations, which took place in weeks 1, 3, 5, 7, 11, 15, 19 and 23. Donors harbored newly found WHO grade 3 or 4 IDH1-mutant, ATRX-lost astrocytomas. This clone turned up a few times. What it binds is not known. The protocol was immunoSEQ multiplex PCR, while the TCRdb copy is restricted to in-frame clones and leaves out a portion. The sample records some 60,000 clones, roughly 79% being singletons. The source was PBMCs, collected from a glioma patient whose treatment included an IDH1 peptide vaccine. The sequence was obtained from a middle-aged man with glioma.

CDR3 loop: CASSLGSHTGELFF. The CDR3 DNA sequence: TGCGCCAGCAGCTTGGGCAGCCACACCGGGGAGCTGTTTTTT. This chain uses TRBV5-1 with TRBJ2-2; no clear D gene. Germline CDR1 and CDR2: SGHRS and YFSETQ. The germline V and J ends were trimmed by 0 bases and 3 bases, with 6 bases remaining between them. There are 14 residues in the CDR3.